This T cell receptor (beta chain) was profiled in a study of T cell repertoires in cytomegalovirus infection. Background on the study: Public TCR beta signatures marked donors with CMV infection and the matching HLA.

V lost 5 bases and J lost 3; bases outside the gene matches: 21. Germline-derived CDR1 and CDR2 are SEHNR and FQNEAQ (reference sequence). CDR3 length: 20 residues. TCRdb re-called the reads through MiXCR, storing one row per CDR3 protein. The data contain some 450,000 distinct CDR3 sequences, 25% to 40% of them singletons. Broader study findings: The ex vivo response was dominated by HLA-C-restricted CMV-specific TCR beta clonotypes.

For this clonotype: Its antigen is unidentified.

Sequencing was carried out using PBMCs. V gene TRBV7-9 combines with J gene TRBJ2-1, with 8 bases lining up with TRBD2. This clonotype was sampled from a human donor in good health (CMV status not recorded). Some clones in this sample may be carry-over from other donors' samples. CDR3 bases: TGTGCCAGCAGCGCTCAAATAGCGGGGCACTCCGCTTTAATCTACAATGAGCAGTTCTTC. Translating it yields CASSAQIAGHSALIYNEQFF.